One and the same sample provided the 7 T cell receptor beta chains below, sequenced in a study of T-cell reconstitution after alpha-beta-depleted transplantation in children. Molecular barcoding with unique molecular identifiers was used for the TCRbeta library. TCRdb processed the PCR reads anew with MiXCR; each CDR3 protein has one entry. The sample records 600,000 to 700,000 distinct CDR3 sequences, around 14% being singletons. This specimen was PBMCs, taken before TCRalphabeta/CD19-depleted stem cell transplant. The receptor set was obtained from a girl aged 2 to 10 with congenital amegakaryocytic thrombocytopenia, due to receive a stem cell transplant.

Many counts were recorded for this clonotype. The gene calls are TRBV27 and TRBJ2-7, with D possibly being TRBD1 (5 bases). The CDR3 is 14 residues long. Trimming stripped 1 base from V and 4 bases from J, with 11 bases between. CDR1 MNHEY and CDR2 SMNVEV come from the germline V gene (reference sequence). For the CDR3, the DNA is TGTGCCAGCAGTTTATTCCAGGGCAAATACGAGCAGTACTTC. It encodes CASSLFQGKYEQYF.

This clonotype was counted at least ten times. The chain joins TRBV9 to TRBJ2-2; D gene uncertain. The CDR3 contains 16 residues. Germline V lookup: CDR1 SGDLS, CDR2 YYNGEE. The ends were cut back, 2 bases at V and 4 bases at J, with 15 bases in the middle. The CDR3: CASSVEPVAGTGELFF. In DNA form, the CDR3 reads TGTGCCAGCAGCGTGGAGCCCGTAGCAGGCACCGGGGAGCTGTTTTTT.

At least ten counts were recorded for this clonotype. The V and J genes are TRBV6-1 and TRBJ2-3; D possibly corresponds to TRBD2 (5 bases). V was trimmed by 7 bases and J by 5 bases, leaving 22 bases between them. Germline lookup yields CDR1 MNHNS and CDR2 SASEGT. CDR3 length: 16 residues. CDR3 sequence (DNA): TGTGCCAGCAAGTATGGATTGGGCGGGCCATTAGATACGCAGTATTTT. Its translation is CASKYGLGGPLDTQYF.

This clonotype was seen many times. This sequence joins TRBV10-2 and TRBJ1-2; TRBD1 matches 10 bases. V was pared by 7 bases and J by 3 bases, with 11 bases of the junction left unmatched. Germline CDR1 reads WSHSY; CDR2 reads SAAADI. The CDR3 runs 16 residues. The CDR3 coding sequence is TGCGCCAGCAAGCCGGGACAGGGGAGGGGGTACTATGGCTACACCTTC. Translation: CASKPGQGRGYYGYTF.

This clonotype was counted ten times or more. The V and J genes are TRBV18 and TRBJ2-7; D not certain. V was cut by 6 bases and J by 0 bases, with 9 bases left in between. CDR3 size: 13 residues. Germline loops: CDR1 KGHSH, CDR2 LQKENI. The CDR3 loop reads CASSPTSSYEQYF. Here the CDR3 DNA reads TGTGCCAGCTCTCCAACAAGCTCCTACGAGCAGTACTTC.

The table lists this clonotype with a few counts. The CDR3 region is CASSQVLPSGADTQYF. The CDR3 coding sequence is TGTGCCAGCAGCCAAGTGTTACCTAGCGGGGCAGATACGCAGTATTTT. V and J are TRBV3-1 and TRBJ2-3; 9 bases fit TRBD2. Trimming cost V 1 base and J 4 bases; bases outside gene matches: 6. The CDR3 spans 16 residues. CDR1 LGHDT and CDR2 YNNKEL come from the germline V gene (reference sequence).

This clonotype was recorded many times. The chain employs TRBV20-1 and TRBJ2-3; weak D call: TRBD2 (5 bases). The germline V gene encodes CDR1 DFQATT and CDR2 SNEGSKA (reference sequence). The ends were cut back, 6 bases at V and 2 bases at J, with 12 bases in the middle. The CDR3 loop spans 13 amino acids. CDR3 DNA: TGCAGTGCCCCAGCGGTTCCCACAGATACGCAGTATTTT. This codes for CSAPAVPTDTQYF.